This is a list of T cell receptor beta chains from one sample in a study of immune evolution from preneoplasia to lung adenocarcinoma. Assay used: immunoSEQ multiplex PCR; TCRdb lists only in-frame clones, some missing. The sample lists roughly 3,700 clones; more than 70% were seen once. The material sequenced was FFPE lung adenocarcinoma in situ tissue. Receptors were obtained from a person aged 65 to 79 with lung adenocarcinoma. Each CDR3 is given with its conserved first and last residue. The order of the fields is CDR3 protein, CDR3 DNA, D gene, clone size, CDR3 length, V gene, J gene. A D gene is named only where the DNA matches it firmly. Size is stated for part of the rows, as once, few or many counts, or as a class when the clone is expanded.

cdr3_aa: CASRPYSGNEQFF
cdr3_nt: TGTGCCAGCAGACCCTACAGCGGGAATGAGCAGTTCTTC
d_call: NA
clone_size: NA
cdr3_length: 13
v_call: TRBV5-4
j_call: TRBJ2-1

cdr3_aa: CASGGERENEQYF
cdr3_nt: TGTGCCAGCGGAGGAGAGAGGGAAAACGAGCAGTACTTC
d_call: NA
clone_size: NA
cdr3_length: 13
v_call: TRBV7-9
j_call: TRBJ2-7

cdr3_aa: CASSQDWVREGPTDTQYF
cdr3_nt: TGTGCCAGCAGCCAAGATTGGGTGCGGGAGGGCCCCACAGATACGCAGTATTTT
d_call: TRBD2
clone_size: NA
cdr3_length: 18
v_call: TRBV4-2
j_call: TRBJ2-3

cdr3_aa: CASSPGLHAYEQYF
cdr3_nt: TGCGCCAGCAGCCCGGGACTACACGCTTACGAGCAGTACTTC
d_call: TRBD2
clone_size: NA
cdr3_length: 14
v_call: TRBV4-1
j_call: TRBJ2-7

cdr3_aa: CASSTGQEAFF
cdr3_nt: TGTGCCAGCAGCACGGGACAGGAGGCTTTCTTT
d_call: TRBD1
clone_size: NA
cdr3_length: 11
v_call: TRBV5-6
j_call: TRBJ1-1

cdr3_aa: CASSSLRGSSSYNEQFF
cdr3_nt: TGTGCCAGCAGCTCACTACGGGGCTCGAGCTCCTACAATGAGCAGTTCTTC
d_call: NA
clone_size: NA
cdr3_length: 17
v_call: TRBV7-6
j_call: TRBJ2-1

cdr3_aa: CASSSNRGINEKLFF
cdr3_nt: TGTGCCAGCAGCTCCAACAGGGGTATTAATGAAAAACTGTTTTTT
d_call: TRBD1
clone_size: NA
cdr3_length: 15
v_call: TRBV5-4
j_call: TRBJ1-4

cdr3_aa: CASSQETSSSNEQFF
cdr3_nt: TGTGCCAGCAGCCAAGAGACTAGCAGTTCCAATGAGCAGTTCTTC
d_call: TRBD2
clone_size: NA
cdr3_length: 15
v_call: TRBV4-2
j_call: TRBJ2-1

cdr3_aa: CASSVLEAYEQYF
cdr3_nt: TGTGCCAGCAGTGTATTAGAGGCCTACGAGCAGTACTTC
d_call: NA
clone_size: NA
cdr3_length: 13
v_call: TRBV2
j_call: TRBJ2-7

cdr3_aa: CASSLWGDEQYF
cdr3_nt: TGTGCCAGCTCTCTCTGGGGCGACGAGCAGTACTTC
d_call: NA
clone_size: NA
cdr3_length: 12
v_call: TRBV18
j_call: TRBJ2-7

cdr3_aa: CASSLTGTSGANVLTF
cdr3_nt: TGCGCCAGCAGCCTGACAGGGACTTCTGGGGCCAACGTCCTGACTTTC
d_call: NA
clone_size: NA
cdr3_length: 16
v_call: TRBV5-1
j_call: TRBJ2-6

cdr3_aa: CAWSYRYNEQFF
cdr3_nt: TGTGCCTGGAGTTACCGCTACAATGAGCAGTTCTTC
d_call: NA
clone_size: NA
cdr3_length: 12
v_call: TRBV30
j_call: TRBJ2-1

cdr3_aa: CASSLDGSGSYNEQFF
cdr3_nt: TGTGCCAGCAGCTTAGATGGATCTGGATCCTACAATGAGCAGTTCTTC
d_call: NA
clone_size: NA
cdr3_length: 16
v_call: TRBV11-3
j_call: TRBJ2-1

cdr3_aa: CASSTLQGVKLFF
cdr3_nt: TGTGCCAGCAGCACGCTTCAGGGAGTGAAACTGTTTTTT
d_call: NA
clone_size: NA
cdr3_length: 13
v_call: TRBV28
j_call: TRBJ1-4

cdr3_aa: CASSVQPSGNTIYF
cdr3_nt: TGTGCCAGCAGCGTACAGCCCTCTGGAAACACCATATATTTT
d_call: NA
clone_size: NA
cdr3_length: 14
v_call: TRBV9
j_call: TRBJ1-3

cdr3_aa: CASSPQGRGLFF
cdr3_nt: TGTGCCAGCAGTCCCCAGGGGCGAGGCCTGTTCTTC
d_call: NA
clone_size: NA
cdr3_length: 12
v_call: TRBV11-2
j_call: TRBJ2-1

cdr3_aa: CASSRTYNEQFF
cdr3_nt: TGTGCCAGTAGCCGGACTTACAATGAGCAGTTCTTC
d_call: NA
clone_size: NA
cdr3_length: 12
v_call: TRBV19
j_call: TRBJ2-1

cdr3_aa: CASSLGQTSGLFF
cdr3_nt: TGCGCCAGCAGCTTGGGACAGACCTCGGGACTGTTTTTT
d_call: NA
clone_size: once
cdr3_length: 13
v_call: TRBV5-1
j_call: TRBJ1-4

cdr3_aa: CASSLGQDFEKLFF
cdr3_nt: TGTGCCAGCAGCTTGGGACAGGATTTTGAAAAACTGTTTTTT
d_call: TRBD1
clone_size: few
cdr3_length: 14
v_call: TRBV7-9
j_call: TRBJ1-4

cdr3_aa: CAISEMLTGADGYTF
cdr3_nt: TGTGCCATCAGTGAGATGCTTACGGGGGCAGATGGCTACACCTTC
d_call: NA
clone_size: NA
cdr3_length: 15
v_call: TRBV10-3
j_call: TRBJ1-2

cdr3_aa: CASSYDRVGYGYTF
cdr3_nt: TGTGCCAGCAGTTACGACAGGGTCGGCTATGGCTACACCTTC
d_call: TRBD1
clone_size: NA
cdr3_length: 14
v_call: TRBV6-5
j_call: TRBJ1-2

cdr3_aa: CASSSTGTGGGNTIYF
cdr3_nt: TGTGCCAGCAGTTCCACCGGGACAGGAGGAGGAAACACCATATATTTT
d_call: TRBD1
clone_size: NA
cdr3_length: 16
v_call: TRBV28
j_call: TRBJ1-3

cdr3_aa: CASSHPGQAYNEQFF
cdr3_nt: TGTGCCAGCAGCCACCCAGGACAGGCCTACAATGAGCAGTTCTTC
d_call: TRBD1
clone_size: once
cdr3_length: 15
v_call: TRBV11-3
j_call: TRBJ2-1

cdr3_aa: CASSQGTSGDYEQYF
cdr3_nt: TGTGCCAGCAGCCAGGGGACTAGCGGGGACTACGAGCAGTACTTC
d_call: TRBD2
clone_size: NA
cdr3_length: 15
v_call: TRBV27
j_call: TRBJ2-7

cdr3_aa: CASSESRARETQYF
cdr3_nt: TGCGCCAGCAGTGAGTCGAGGGCCAGGGAGACCCAGTACTTC
d_call: NA
clone_size: NA
cdr3_length: 14
v_call: TRBV10-2
j_call: TRBJ2-5

cdr3_aa: CASSSNRDTTGNTIYF
cdr3_nt: TGTGCCAGCAGCTCAAACCGGGACACAACTGGAAACACCATATATTTT
d_call: NA
clone_size: NA
cdr3_length: 16
v_call: TRBV7-9
j_call: TRBJ1-3

cdr3_aa: CASSETARETDTQYF
cdr3_nt: TGTGCCAGCAGTGAGACCGCAAGAGAAACAGATACGCAGTATTTT
d_call: NA
clone_size: NA
cdr3_length: 15
v_call: TRBV6-1
j_call: TRBJ2-3

cdr3_aa: CASSHIPLTEAFF
cdr3_nt: TGTGCCAGCAGCCACATACCCCTCACTGAAGCTTTCTTT
d_call: NA
clone_size: NA
cdr3_length: 13
v_call: TRBV27
j_call: TRBJ1-1

cdr3_aa: CASSLGGQNYGYTF
cdr3_nt: TGTGCCAGCAGCTTAGGAGGCCAGAACTATGGCTACACCTTC
d_call: NA
clone_size: NA
cdr3_length: 14
v_call: TRBV11-2
j_call: TRBJ1-2

cdr3_aa: CASSPTGLLNTEAFF
cdr3_nt: TGTGCCAGCTCACCGACAGGGCTATTGAACACTGAAGCTTTCTTT
d_call: TRBD1
clone_size: NA
cdr3_length: 15
v_call: TRBV18
j_call: TRBJ1-1

cdr3_aa: CATSTSGDYEQYF
cdr3_nt: TGTGCCACCTCGACTAGTGGGGACTACGAGCAGTACTTC
d_call: NA
clone_size: NA
cdr3_length: 13
v_call: TRBV10-3
j_call: TRBJ2-7

cdr3_aa: CASSPGNPGTNNEQFF
cdr3_nt: TGCGCCAGCAGCCCGGGTAACCCAGGGACCAACAATGAGCAGTTCTTC
d_call: NA
clone_size: few
cdr3_length: 16
v_call: TRBV5-1
j_call: TRBJ2-1

cdr3_aa: CASRSGTGEYEQYF
cdr3_nt: TGTGCCAGCAGATCCGGGACAGGCGAATACGAGCAGTACTTC
d_call: TRBD1
clone_size: NA
cdr3_length: 14
v_call: TRBV7-2
j_call: TRBJ2-7

cdr3_aa: CASSATWGIHEQYF
cdr3_nt: TGTGCCAGCTCAGCTACATGGGGAATCCACGAGCAGTACTTC
d_call: NA
clone_size: NA
cdr3_length: 14
v_call: TRBV18
j_call: TRBJ2-7

cdr3_aa: CASSSPGLAGGQLGRETQYF
cdr3_nt: TGTGCCAGCAGTTCCCCCGGACTAGCGGGAGGGCAGTTAGGTAGGGAGACCCAGTACTTC
d_call: TRBD2
clone_size: once
cdr3_length: 20
v_call: TRBV28
j_call: TRBJ2-5

cdr3_aa: CASRPRTGNTEAFF
cdr3_nt: TGCGCCAGCAGACCCAGGACGGGTAACACTGAAGCTTTCTTT
d_call: NA
clone_size: few
cdr3_length: 14
v_call: TRBV23-1
j_call: TRBJ1-1

cdr3_aa: CASSWTAQTQYF
cdr3_nt: TGTGCCAGCAGCTGGACAGCCCAGACCCAGTACTTC
d_call: NA
clone_size: NA
cdr3_length: 12
v_call: TRBV28
j_call: TRBJ2-5

cdr3_aa: CASSLAGGRTNEKLFF
cdr3_nt: TGTGCCAGCAGCTTAGCCGGAGGGAGGACCAATGAAAAACTGTTTTTT
d_call: NA
clone_size: NA
cdr3_length: 16
v_call: TRBV7-9
j_call: TRBJ1-4

cdr3_aa: CASILTSGYNEQFF
cdr3_nt: TGTGCCAGCATTTTGACTAGCGGATACAATGAGCAGTTCTTC
d_call: TRBD2
clone_size: NA
cdr3_length: 14
v_call: TRBV28
j_call: TRBJ2-1

cdr3_aa: CASSWMASGGTGELFF
cdr3_nt: TGTGCCAGCAGCTGGATGGCTAGCGGTGGCACCGGGGAGCTGTTTTTT
d_call: TRBD2
clone_size: NA
cdr3_length: 16
v_call: TRBV11-2
j_call: TRBJ2-2

cdr3_aa: CASASGQGILSGANVLTF
cdr3_nt: TGTGCTAGTGCCTCGGGACAGGGGATCCTATCTGGGGCCAACGTCCTGACTTTC
d_call: TRBD1
clone_size: NA
cdr3_length: 18
v_call: TRBV12-5
j_call: TRBJ2-6

cdr3_aa: CATRTDNSGNTIYF
cdr3_nt: TGTGCCACTAGGACTGATAACTCTGGAAACACCATATATTTT
d_call: NA
clone_size: NA
cdr3_length: 14
v_call: TRBV2
j_call: TRBJ1-3

cdr3_aa: CASSYTTGTDSPLHF
cdr3_nt: TGTGCCAGCAGTTACACGACAGGGACCGATTCACCCCTCCACTTT
d_call: TRBD1
clone_size: NA
cdr3_length: 15
v_call: TRBV6-5
j_call: TRBJ1-6

cdr3_aa: CASSLLPGTRDNEQFF
cdr3_nt: TGTGCCAGCAGCCTACTCCCCGGGACTAGGGACAATGAGCAGTTCTTC
d_call: TRBD2
clone_size: NA
cdr3_length: 16
v_call: TRBV7-2
j_call: TRBJ2-1

cdr3_aa: CASSRDRGESEAFF
cdr3_nt: TGTGCCAGCAGTAGGGACAGGGGTGAGTCTGAAGCTTTCTTT
d_call: TRBD1
clone_size: NA
cdr3_length: 14
v_call: TRBV6-5
j_call: TRBJ1-1

cdr3_aa: CASSPGQGKGTEQFF
cdr3_nt: TGCGCCAGCAGCCCCGGACAGGGGAAGGGGACTGAGCAGTTCTTC
d_call: TRBD1
clone_size: NA
cdr3_length: 15
v_call: TRBV5-1
j_call: TRBJ2-1

cdr3_aa: CASSPRGGQGGYEQYF
cdr3_nt: TGTGCCAGCAGCCCTCGTGGAGGACAGGGGGGCTACGAACAGTACTTC
d_call: TRBD1
clone_size: NA
cdr3_length: 16
v_call: TRBV9
j_call: TRBJ2-7

cdr3_aa: CAVPGLGQSGELFF
cdr3_nt: TGTGCCGTCCCGGGACTAGGTCAATCCGGGGAGCTGTTTTTT
d_call: TRBD2
clone_size: once
cdr3_length: 14
v_call: TRBV7-6
j_call: TRBJ2-2

cdr3_aa: CSPQARNEQFF
cdr3_nt: TGCAGTCCCCAGGCGAGGAATGAGCAGTTCTTC
d_call: NA
clone_size: NA
cdr3_length: 11
v_call: TRBV20-1
j_call: TRBJ2-1

cdr3_aa: CASSVVPLEGPTDTQYF
cdr3_nt: TGTGCCAGCAGCGTAGTCCCCCTAGAGGGTCCCACAGATACGCAGTATTTT
d_call: NA
clone_size: NA
cdr3_length: 17
v_call: TRBV9
j_call: TRBJ2-3

cdr3_aa: CASSSYSTRTDTQYF
cdr3_nt: TGTGCCAGCAGCTCCTACAGTACCCGCACAGATACGCAGTATTTT
d_call: NA
clone_size: NA
cdr3_length: 15
v_call: TRBV7-6
j_call: TRBJ2-3

cdr3_aa: CASSPGGGLAGVNTGELFF
cdr3_nt: TGTGCCAGCAGCCCCGGGGGGGGACTAGCGGGAGTGAACACCGGGGAGCTGTTTTTT
d_call: TRBD2
clone_size: NA
cdr3_length: 19
v_call: TRBV4-2
j_call: TRBJ2-2

cdr3_aa: CASSLDTSAGETQYF
cdr3_nt: TGCGCCAGCAGCTTGGACACGTCGGCGGGGGAGACCCAGTACTTC
d_call: NA
clone_size: NA
cdr3_length: 15
v_call: TRBV5-1
j_call: TRBJ2-5

cdr3_aa: CASRRKTQYF
cdr3_nt: TGTGCCAGCCGGCGGAAGACCCAGTACTTC
d_call: NA
clone_size: NA
cdr3_length: 10
v_call: TRBV2
j_call: TRBJ2-5

cdr3_aa: CASSVGGLLNEKLFF
cdr3_nt: TGTGCCAGCAGCGTAGGTGGACTGCTGAATGAAAAACTGTTTTTT
d_call: NA
clone_size: NA
cdr3_length: 15
v_call: TRBV9
j_call: TRBJ1-4

cdr3_aa: CASSYVRDASQPQHF
cdr3_nt: TGTGCCAGCAGTTACGTTCGGGATGCGAGTCAGCCCCAGCATTTT
d_call: NA
clone_size: NA
cdr3_length: 15
v_call: TRBV6-5
j_call: TRBJ1-5

cdr3_aa: CASSGQGNEQYF
cdr3_nt: TGTGCCAGCAGCGGACAGGGGAACGAGCAGTACTTC
d_call: TRBD1
clone_size: NA
cdr3_length: 12
v_call: TRBV4-2
j_call: TRBJ2-7

cdr3_aa: CASQVPPGETQYF
cdr3_nt: TGTGCCAGCCAGGTACCACCAGGGGAGACGCAGTATTTT
d_call: NA
clone_size: NA
cdr3_length: 13
v_call: TRBV2
j_call: TRBJ2-3

cdr3_aa: CSATPGSGYTF
cdr3_nt: TGCAGTGCTACCCCAGGGTCTGGCTACACCTTC
d_call: NA
clone_size: NA
cdr3_length: 11
v_call: TRBV20-1
j_call: TRBJ1-2

cdr3_aa: CASSPNTGELFF
cdr3_nt: TGTGCCAGCTCACCAAACACCGGGGAGCTGTTTTTT
d_call: NA
clone_size: NA
cdr3_length: 12
v_call: TRBV18
j_call: TRBJ2-2